These 25 T cell receptor beta chains were all obtained from the same sample, sequenced in a study of T cells in Graves' hyperthyroidism and ophthalmopathy. RNA transcripts were the template for amplifying TCR beta CDR3 regions. Researchers ran a first-round RT-PCR on the TCR CDR3 using the HTBI primer set. TCRdb independently ran MiXCR on the multiplex PCR reads; one entry per CDR3 protein. The repertoire holds approximately 380,000 distinct CDR3 sequences, with around 20% as singletons. Specimen: blood. The origin of the receptors is a man younger than 30 with Graves' ophthalmopathy.

This chain links TRBV28 with TRBJ2-7; no reliable D call. The CDR3 totals 14 residues. The germline V and J ends were trimmed by 10 bases and 3 bases, with 19 bases remaining between them. Per germline, CDR1 MDHEN and CDR2 SYDVKM. The CDR3 DNA is TGTGCCACCGGATTTCCAGGAATGAACTACGAGCAGTACTTC. It codes for CATGFPGMNYEQYF.

This clonotype was picked up one time. The gene calls are TRBV19 and TRBJ1-2, with TRBD1 identical over 9 bases. Germline V gene sequence: CDR1 LNHDA, CDR2 SQIVND (reference sequence). This CDR3 region has 16 residues. The junction had 9 bases not matched to a gene; V was cut back by 3 bases and J by 4 bases. Here the CDR3 DNA reads TGTGCCAGTAGTATCCTTAAGGACAGGGGATTCTATGGCTACACCTTC. Protein: CASSILKDRGFYGYTF.

This clonotype was counted only a few times. This chain connects TRBV6-5 to TRBJ2-3, with D perhaps TRBD2 (6 bases). Germline CDR1 MNHEY, CDR2 SVGAGI. The V end lost 0 bases, the J end lost 1 base, and 8 bases lay between the germline ends. This CDR3 comprises 15 residues. The CDR3 reads CASSYSSGGTDTQYF. The DNA of the CDR3 is TGTGCCAGCAGTTACTCATCGGGGGGCACAGATACGCAGTATTTT.

This clonotype has at least ten counts. CDR3 nucleotide sequence: TGTGCCAGCAGTCCAATCGAGACGGGGTTTAGTGGCTACACCTTC. Amino acids: CASSPIETGFSGYTF. The chain combines TRBV2 with TRBJ1-2; the D is unclear. The germline CDR1 and CDR2 sequences are SNHLY and FYNNEI. The CDR3 is made up of 15 amino acids. Between the trimmed V and J ends, which lost 5 bases and 7 bases, there was a span of 20 bases.

This clonotype was seen many times. The chain has TRBV10-3 and TRBJ1-2; a possible D gene is TRBD1 (5 bases). Trimming cost V 6 bases and J 10 bases, with 18 bases left between them. CDR3 length: 13 amino acids. Germline V gene data show CDR1 as ENHRY and CDR2 as SYGVKD. CDR3: CAISGIGALVYTF. CDR3 DNA: TGTGCCATCAGCGGTATTGGGGCCCTCGTCTACACCTTC.

J is TRBJ1-6 and V is TRBV2; possibly TRBD1 for D (5 bases). Germline-derived CDR1 and CDR2 are SNHLY and FYNNEI. Trimming removed 3 bases from V and 0 bases from J, with 9 bases in between. The CDR3 is made up of 16 amino acids. DNA for the CDR3: TGTGCCAGCAGTGACAGGGAGAGCTCCTATAATTCACCCCTCCACTTT. As protein: CASSDRESSYNSPLHF. Combining the CDR3 with reference TRBV2 and TRBJ1-6 gives the whole variable domain EPEVTQTPSHQVTQMGQEVILRCVPISNHLYFYWYRQILGQKVEFLVSFYNNEISEKSEIFDDQFSVERPDGSNFTLKIRSTKLEDSAMYFCASSDRESSYNSPLHFGNGTRLTVT.

The V gene is TRBV6-2 or TRBV6-3, the J gene TRBJ2-1, with 8 nucleotides matching TRBD2. J gave up 3 bases and V 6 bases, and 7 bases lay outside the gene matches. This CDR3 has 15 amino acids. From germline, CDR1 is MNHEY and CDR2 SVGEGT. DNA of the CDR3: TGTGCCAGCAGCTCCGGGGGGGAGAACTACAATGAGCAGTTCTTC. It is translated as CASSSGGENYNEQFF.

This clonotype was seen many times. This rearrangement joins TRBV6-1 to TRBJ1-1; the match to TRBD1 covers 8 bases. CDR1 is MNHNS and CDR2 is SASEGT in the germline V gene. V lost 7 bases, J lost 1 base, and 5 bases stayed unmatched. The length of the CDR3 is 14 residues. CDR3 sequence (DNA): TGTGCCAGCATTTGGGACAGGCCGAACACTGAAGCTTTCTTT. Amino acids: CASIWDRPNTEAFF.

V is TRBV6-1 and J is TRBJ2-3; 8 bases agree with TRBD2. With 5 bases clipped from V and 2 bases from J, the junction kept 9 bases outside the gene matches. CDR1 is MNHNS and CDR2 is SASEGT in the germline V gene. CDR3 size: 16 residues. This CDR3 reads CASSTERGGHTDTQYF. The CDR3 bases are TGTGCCAGCAGTACGGAACGGGGGGGCCACACAGATACGCAGTATTTT.

V is TRBV7-9 and J is TRBJ2-1; the D is unclear. The CDR3 extends over 12 amino acids. V lost 5 bases and J 6 bases, leaving 8 bases between the germline ends. Looked up from germline, CDR1 is SEHNR and CDR2 is FQNEAQ (reference sequence). The CDR3 protein is CASSLKRNEQFF. CDR3 coding DNA: TGTGCCAGCAGCCTTAAGCGCAATGAGCAGTTCTTC.

Note on this clonotype: This may come from a read error, since a much larger clone is one base off. The chain couples TRBV6-2 or TRBV6-3 to TRBJ1-5; D gene uncertain. The CDR3 loop spans 18 amino acids. Trimming cost V 2 bases and J 7 bases, with 24 bases left between them. Germline lookup yields CDR1 MNHEY and CDR2 SVGEGT. DNA of the CDR3: TGTGCCAGCAGTTACGCCTTGGGAGGTCTTGGAGTCAGACAGCCCCAGCATTTT. As protein: CASSYALGGLGVRQPQHF.

This clonotype was seen repeatedly, ten times or more. The gene calls are TRBV6-1 and TRBJ1-2; 7 bases are shared with TRBD1. V lost 7 bases and J lost 4; bases outside the gene matches: 12. This CDR3 contains 15 residues. Looked up from germline, CDR1 is MNHNS and CDR2 is SASEGT. CDR3 region: CASKPSEGAGYGYTF. The DNA for the CDR3 is TGTGCCAGCAAACCTTCCGAGGGGGCGGGCTATGGCTACACCTTC.

The chain couples TRBV7-6 to TRBJ2-1; D may be TRBD1 (6 bases). Germline-derived CDR1 and CDR2 are SGHVS and FNYEAQ. The CDR3 has 14 amino acids. V dropped 3 bases and J dropped 6 bases, with 12 bases sitting between them. Here the CDR3 DNA reads TGTGCCAGCAGCTTCAGGGGAGTTGGCAATGAGCAGTTCTTC. Amino acids: CASSFRGVGNEQFF.

This rearrangement joins TRBV6-2 or TRBV6-3 to TRBJ1-5; D might be TRBD1 (6 bases). The germline V and J ends were trimmed by 6 bases and 6 bases, with 18 bases remaining between them. CDR3 length: 15 amino acids. Germline values: CDR1 MNHEY, CDR2 SVGEGT. CDR3 residues: CASSPTGIGRQPQHF. DNA of the CDR3: TGTGCCAGCAGCCCAACAGGGATCGGTCGTCAGCCCCAGCATTTT.

In this sample, this clonotype turned up many times. The V and J genes are TRBV5-1 and TRBJ2-3; 8 bases are a match to TRBD1. Germline CDR1 SGHRS, CDR2 YFSETQ. Germline trimming cut 0 bases from V and 2 bases from J; bases unmatched to any gene: 5. The length of the CDR3 is 16 residues. DNA of the CDR3: TGCGCCAGCAGCTTGGCTGGGACAGGATTCACAGATACGCAGTATTTT. Its translation: CASSLAGTGFTDTQYF.

As to this clonotype: It may be a read error: a sequence one base away is much more abundant. The DNA of the CDR3 is TGTGCCAGCAGCCCCGAGACGGGGGGCCCATGGGAGACCCAGTTCTTC. Translating gives CASSPETGGPWETQFF. This chain connects TRBV3-1 to TRBJ2-1; tentative D call: TRBD2 (7 bases). Germline CDR1 reads LGHDT; CDR2 reads YNNKEL (reference sequence). V dropped 4 bases and J dropped 13 bases, with 26 bases sitting between them. The CDR3 consists of 16 residues.

The chain carries TRBV27 and TRBJ2-3; TRBD1 matches 9 bases. V lost 5 bases and J lost 2; bases outside the gene matches: 8. Germline lookup yields CDR1 MNHEY and CDR2 SMNVEV (reference sequence). The CDR3 runs to 16 residues. The CDR3 region is CASSKRQGEDTDTQYF. In DNA form, the CDR3 reads TGTGCCAGCAGTAAACGACAGGGGGAGGACACAGATACGCAGTATTTT.

This clonotype was counted only a few times. CDR3 loop: CATSVSGGITDTQYF. The CDR3 bases are TGTGCCACCAGTGTTAGCGGGGGCATCACAGATACGCAGTATTTT. The chain uses TRBV24-1 and TRBJ2-3; TRBD2 agrees at 9 bases. Trimming took 5 bases from V and 2 from J; bases not matched to a gene: 4. Germline V gene sequence: CDR1 KGHDR, CDR2 SFDVKD. This CDR3 has 15 residues.

This clonotype was seen a single time. The rearrangement links TRBV7-8 to TRBJ2-4, with 8 nucleotides matching TRBD2. The germline CDR1 and CDR2 sequences are SGHVS and FQNEAQ. There are 15 residues in the CDR3. J was trimmed by 5 bases and V by 5 bases; bases with no gene match: 8. The CDR3 DNA follows: TGTGCCAGCAGCCTCCTATTCGGGAGGGAAAACATTCAGTACTTC. Protein: CASSLLFGRENIQYF.

The rearrangement uses TRBV6-1 and TRBJ2-7; D is ambiguous. CDR1 and CDR2 from the germline V gene are MNHNS and SASEGT. V was clipped by 6 bases and J by 2 bases, with 17 bases between them. The CDR3 has 15 amino acids. The CDR3 here is CASRAGSQGPYEQYF. CDR3 nucleotide sequence: TGTGCCAGCAGAGCCGGGTCCCAAGGGCCCTACGAGCAGTACTTC.

Only a few counts were recorded for this clonotype. The chain has TRBV20-1 and TRBJ2-1; D not resolved. Deletions cut 3 bases from V and 8 bases from J, with 8 bases between. The germline gives CDR1 DFQATT, CDR2 SNEGSKA (reference sequence). The CDR3 is 11 amino acids. In DNA form, the CDR3 reads TGCAGTGCTAGGAGCGACGATGAGCAGTTCTTC. Translated: CSARSDDEQFF.

The chain's CDR3 is CASSPYGLVGEQFF. The CDR3 DNA follows: TGTGCCAGCTCTCCTTATGGGCTTGTCGGTGAGCAGTTCTTC. The chain is built from TRBV9 and TRBJ2-1; D not certain. V shed 7 bases and J shed 9 bases, with 20 bases lying between them. The CDR3 contains 14 residues. CDR1 and CDR2 (germline): SGDLS, YYNGEE.

V is TRBV19 and J is TRBJ2-7; possibly TRBD1 for D (6 bases). This CDR3 has 14 residues. The V gene lost 5 bases and the J gene lost 1 base, with 12 bases spanning the gap. Germline V gene lookup returns CDR1 LNHDA and CDR2 SQIVND (reference sequence). For the CDR3, the DNA is TGTGCCAGTAGTCTCCTGGACAGATCCTACGAGCAGTACTTC. Its translation: CASSLLDRSYEQYF.

In its sample, this clonotype was seen many times. The chain combines TRBV12-3 or TRBV12-4 with TRBJ1-5, with D tentatively TRBD1 (6 bases). CDR3 length: 13 residues. With 5 bases removed from V and 7 bases from J, the gap between germline ends came to 12 bases. For the CDR3, the DNA is TGTGCCAGCAGTACACAGGGAGTCCAGCCCCAGCATTTT. Its translation is CASSTQGVQPQHF.

This clonotype was picked up many times. V gene TRBV12-3 or TRBV12-4 combines with J gene TRBJ1-5; TRBD1 is a possible D gene (5 bases). Trimming stripped 1 base from V and 7 bases from J, with 17 bases between. The CDR3 extends over 16 amino acids. The CDR3 bases are TGTGCCAGCAGTTTAGTAGCAGGGAAAGGGAGCCAGCCCCAGCATTTT. Amino acid sequence: CASSLVAGKGSQPQHF.